A single sample is the source of the 10 T cell receptor beta chains below, sequenced in a study of sequential checkpoint blockade in melanoma. TCRdb keeps only in-frame clones here, not all; method: immunoSEQ multiplex PCR. The repertoire has tens of thousands of clones, roughly 80% of them found once; the top ten carry roughly 22%. Indicated treatment: randomized to nivolumab then ipilimumab (arm A) or the reverse (arm B). The source material was CD8+ T cells sorted from blood (inferred from file names), sampled from a patient given nivolumab and ipilimumab in sequence. Every receptor here comes from a human donor with melanoma.

The chain recombines TRBV28 with TRBJ2-2, with TRBD1 identical over 12 bases. This CDR3 spans 17 amino acids. Germline trimming cut 5 bases from V and 3 bases from J; bases unmatched to any gene: 7. CDR1 is MDHEN and CDR2 is SYDVKM in the germline V gene. CDR3 DNA: TGTGCCAGCAGTCCCGGGACAGGGGGCGCACACACCGGGGAGCTGTTTTTT. As protein: CASSPGTGGAHTGELFF.

A few counts support this clone. This chain joins TRBV27 and TRBJ2-1; 7 nucleotides agree with TRBD1. Germline assignment: CDR1 MNHEY and CDR2 SMNVEV (reference sequence). This CDR3 comprises 14 residues. V trimming: 5 bases; J trimming: 4 bases; junction bases outside the gene matches: 5. CDR3 bases: TGTGCCAGCAGTCCGGGACAGAATTACAATGAGCAGTTCTTC. This sequence encodes CASSPGQNYNEQFF.

This chain links TRBV28 with TRBJ2-3; TRBD1 aligns across 12 bases. With V trimmed by 0 bases and J by 5 bases, 3 bases remained unmatched. CDR1 is MDHEN and CDR2 is SYDVKM in the germline V gene. The CDR3 runs 16 residues. As DNA, the CDR3 is TGTGCCAGCAGTTTATGGGGACAGGGGGCGGAAGATACGCAGTATTTT. Encoded protein: CASSLWGQGAEDTQYF.

The chain's CDR3 is CASSVGLSGPEQYF. CDR3 DNA: TGTGCCAGCAGCGTCGGGCTTTCAGGGCCCGAGCAGTACTTC. The rearrangement joins TRBV9 to TRBJ2-7, with TRBD1 as a possible D gene (5 bases). CDR3 length: 14 amino acids. In germline, CDR1 is SGDLS, CDR2 YYNGEE. V was cut by 2 bases and J by 6 bases, with 15 bases left in between.

Only one count was recorded for this clone. The V and J genes are TRBV5-1 and TRBJ2-5, with TRBD2 matching 11 bases. TRBJ2-7 matches the DNA end more closely, so the J call is doubtful. This CDR3 is 15 amino acids long. The germline CDR1 and CDR2 sequences are SGHRS and YFSETQ. CDR3 region: CASSSGASGRYEQYF. The CDR3 DNA reads as TGCGCCAGCAGCTCCGGGGCTAGCGGGAGGTACGAGCAGTACTTC.

The chain couples TRBV5-1 to TRBJ2-1, with TRBD2 as a possible D gene (6 bases). V lost 5 bases and J 0 bases, leaving 15 bases between the germline ends. The CDR3 has 16 amino acids. Looked up from germline, CDR1 is SGHRS and CDR2 is YFSETQ. The CDR3 DNA is TGCGCCAGCAGATCGGGGCGGGGTAGCTCCTACAATGAGCAGTTCTTC. Protein: CASRSGRGSSYNEQFF.

The V gene is TRBV5-6, the J gene TRBJ2-2; TRBD2 aligns across 10 bases. V shed 6 bases and J 4 bases; nucleotides not matched to a gene: 6. Germline V gives CDR1 SGHDT, CDR2 YYEEEE. The CDR3 runs 15 residues. The CDR3 loop is CASIIAGGLTGELFF. The DNA for the CDR3 is TGTGCCAGCATCATAGCGGGGGGACTCACCGGGGAGCTGTTTTTT.

This clone was seen just once. The genes are TRBV7-9 and TRBJ1-1, with TRBD1 matching 9 bases. Germline lookup yields CDR1 SEHNR and CDR2 FQNEAQ (reference sequence). V dropped 4 bases and J dropped 0; count of bases not matched to a gene: 6. The CDR3 runs to 16 residues. CDR3 bases: TGTGCCAGCAGCTACAGGGGGCGCGGAGTGAACACTGAAGCTTTCTTT. It translates to CASSYRGRGVNTEAFF.

The chain links TRBV27 to TRBJ1-2, with a possible D match to TRBD1 (5 bases). CDR3 length equals 16 residues. V lost 2 bases, J lost 4 bases, and 17 bases lay in between. CDR1 is MNHEY and CDR2 is SMNVEV in the germline V gene (reference sequence). The CDR3 DNA is TGTGCCAGCAGTTTAGTCAGTGGGGCTTCCACCTATGGCTACACCTTC. It codes for CASSLVSGASTYGYTF.

The rearrangement uses TRBV27 and TRBJ1-5, with D possibly matching TRBD1 (5 bases). The germline V gene encodes CDR1 MNHEY and CDR2 SMNVEV (reference sequence). The CDR3 runs to 14 residues. Trimming removed 2 bases from V and 7 bases from J, with 12 bases in between. The chain's CDR3 is CASSLGGVGQPQHF. The CDR3 region has the DNA TGTGCCAGCAGTTTAGGGGGGGTCGGGCAGCCCCAGCATTTT.